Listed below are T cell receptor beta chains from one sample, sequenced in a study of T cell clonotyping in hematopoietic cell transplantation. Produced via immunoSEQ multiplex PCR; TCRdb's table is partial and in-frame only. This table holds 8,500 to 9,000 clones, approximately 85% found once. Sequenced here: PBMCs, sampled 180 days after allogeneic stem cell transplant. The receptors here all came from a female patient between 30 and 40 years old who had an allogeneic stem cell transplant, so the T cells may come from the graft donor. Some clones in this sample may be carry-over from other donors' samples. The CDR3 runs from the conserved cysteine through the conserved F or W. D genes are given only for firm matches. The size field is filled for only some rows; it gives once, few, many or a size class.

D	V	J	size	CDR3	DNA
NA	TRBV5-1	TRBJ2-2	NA	CASSLRGAEFAGELFF	TGCGCCAGCAGCTTAAGGGGGGCAGAGTTTGCCGGGGAGCTGTTTTTT
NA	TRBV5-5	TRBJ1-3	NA	CASSSDRNSGNTIYF	TGTGCCAGCAGCTCAGACAGGAACTCTGGAAACACCATATATTTT
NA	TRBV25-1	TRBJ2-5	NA	CASSDPGRFQETQYF	TGTGCCAGCAGTGACCCAGGACGGTTCCAAGAGACCCAGTACTTC
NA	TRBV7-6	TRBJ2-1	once	CASSLLGYNEQFF	TGTGCCAGCAGCTTACTAGGCTACAATGAGCAGTTCTTC
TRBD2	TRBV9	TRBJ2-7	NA	CASSNLGGGEQYF	TGTGCCAGCAGCAATTTGGGGGGGGGCGAGCAGTACTTC
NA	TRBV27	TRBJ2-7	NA	CASSSLGYSYEQYF	TGTGCCAGCAGTTCTCTAGGGTATTCCTACGAGCAGTACTTC
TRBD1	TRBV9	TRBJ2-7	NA	CASSARGQGFNEQYF	TGTGCCAGCAGCGCTCGGGGACAGGGGTTTAACGAGCAGTACTTC
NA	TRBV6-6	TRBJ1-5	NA	CASSSRSSNQPQHF	TGTGCCAGCAGTTCGAGGTCTAGCAATCAGCCCCAGCATTTT
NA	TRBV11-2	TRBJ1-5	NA	CASSRNSGRNQPQHF	TGTGCCAGCAGCCGTAACTCGGGGCGGAATCAGCCCCAGCATTTT
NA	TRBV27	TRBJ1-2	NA	CASSYTGGGIGYTF	TGTGCCAGCAGTTATACCGGTGGGGGAATAGGCTACACCTTC
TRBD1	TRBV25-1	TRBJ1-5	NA	CASSATGQGVTAQHF	TGTGCCAGCAGTGCCACGGGCCAGGGGGTAACGGCCCAGCATTTT
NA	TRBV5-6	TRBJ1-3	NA	CASSWNLTSSGNTIYF	TGTGCCAGCAGCTGGAACCTCACAAGCTCTGGAAACACCATATATTTT
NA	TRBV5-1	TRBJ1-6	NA	CASSLQGSPLHF	TGCGCCAGCAGCCTCCAGGGTTCACCCCTCCACTTT
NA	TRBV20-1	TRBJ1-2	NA	CSARPNYGYTF	TGCAGTGCTAGGCCTAACTATGGCTACACCTTC
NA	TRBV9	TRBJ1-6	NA	CASSAQQGLENSPLHF	TGTGCCAGCAGCGCACAGCAGGGATTGGAGAATTCACCCCTCCACTTT
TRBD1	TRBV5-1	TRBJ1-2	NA	CASSLGVGTGGDGYTF	TGCGCCAGCAGCTTGGGAGTCGGGACAGGGGGCGATGGCTACACCTTC
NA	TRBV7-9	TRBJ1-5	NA	CASSLSGNQPQHF	TGTGCCAGCAGCTTAAGTGGAAATCAGCCCCAGCATTTT
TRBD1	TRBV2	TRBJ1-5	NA	CASRGGQGNQPQHF	TGTGCCAGCAGGGGGGGACAGGGAAATCAGCCCCAGCATTTT
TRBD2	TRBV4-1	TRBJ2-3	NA	CASSQAGGDTSTDTQYF	TGCGCCAGCAGCCAAGCGGGGGGGGATACTAGCACAGATACGCAGTATTTT
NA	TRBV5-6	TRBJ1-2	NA	CASSLAHGVYGYTF	TGTGCCAGCAGCTTGGCCCACGGGGTCTATGGCTACACCTTC
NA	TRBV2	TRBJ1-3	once	CASSRTAGNTIYF	TGTGCCAGCAGCAGGACTGCTGGAAACACCATATATTTT
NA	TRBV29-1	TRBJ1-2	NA	CSVVPPQGARYGYTF	TGCAGCGTTGTCCCTCCCCAAGGGGCGCGTTATGGCTACACCTTC
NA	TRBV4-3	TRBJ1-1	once	CASSQDSGWNTEAFF	TGCGCCAGCAGCCAAGATTCAGGCTGGAACACTGAAGCTTTCTTT
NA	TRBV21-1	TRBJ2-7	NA	CASSKAVPTGSSYEQYF	TGTGCCAGCAGCAAAGCGGTACCGACAGGGAGCTCCTACGAGCAGTACTTC
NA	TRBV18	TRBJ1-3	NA	CASSLDRTRGNTIYF	TGTGCCAGCTCACTCGACCGCACCCGTGGAAACACCATATATTTT
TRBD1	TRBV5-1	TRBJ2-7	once	CASSSGQGGYEQYF	TGCGCCAGCAGCTCCGGACAGGGTGGCTACGAGCAGTACTTC
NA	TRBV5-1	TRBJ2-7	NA	CASSLALSLSYEQYF	TGCGCCAGCAGCTTGGCCCTATCCCTCTCCTACGAGCAGTACTTC
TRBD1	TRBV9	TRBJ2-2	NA	CASTRQGINTGELFF	TGTGCCAGCACGAGACAGGGGATCAACACCGGGGAGCTGTTTTTT
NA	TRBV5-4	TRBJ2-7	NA	CASSLSGPYEQYF	TGTGCCAGCAGCTTATCAGGGCCCTACGAGCAGTACTTC
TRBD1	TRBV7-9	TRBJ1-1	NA	CASSYGQENTEAFF	TGTGCCAGCAGTTACGGACAGGAGAACACTGAAGCTTTCTTT
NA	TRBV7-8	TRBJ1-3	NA	CASSPVTLSGNTIYF	TGTGCCAGCAGCCCGGTAACCCTCTCTGGAAACACCATATATTTT
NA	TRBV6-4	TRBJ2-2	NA	CASSVSGIGELFF	TGTGCCAGCAGTGTCTCAGGGATCGGGGAGCTGTTTTTT
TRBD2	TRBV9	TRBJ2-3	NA	CASSAEGSGGHTDTQYF	TGTGCCAGCAGCGCGGAAGGTAGCGGGGGACACACAGATACGCAGTATTTT
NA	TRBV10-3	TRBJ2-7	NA	CAISEKDMTYEQYF	TGTGCCATCAGTGAAAAGGACATGACCTACGAGCAGTACTTC
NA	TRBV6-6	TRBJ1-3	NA	CASRAGKVDGTIYF	TGTGCCAGCAGAGCCGGGAAGGTTGATGGCACCATATATTTT
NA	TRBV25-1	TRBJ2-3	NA	CASSQGPSTDTQYF	TGTGCCAGCAGTCAGGGCCCTAGCACAGATACGCAGTATTTT
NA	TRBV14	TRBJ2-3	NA	CASSQVGAGGDTQYF	TGTGCCAGCAGCCAAGTAGGGGCAGGCGGGGATACGCAGTATTTT
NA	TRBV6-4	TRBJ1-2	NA	CASSPGGETGYTF	TGTGCCAGCAGTCCGGGGGGGGAGACCGGCTACACCTTC
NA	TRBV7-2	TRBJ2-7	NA	CASSLGASGIAYEQYF	TGTGCCAGCAGCTTGGGGGCCTCAGGGATAGCCTACGAGCAGTACTTC
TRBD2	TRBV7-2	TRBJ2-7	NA	CASSRDSGALEQYF	TGTGCCAGCAGCAGAGATAGCGGGGCCCTAGAGCAGTACTTC
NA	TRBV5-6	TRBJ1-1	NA	CASSRTRPNTEAFF	TGTGCCAGCAGCCGAACGCGCCCCAACACTGAAGCTTTCTTT
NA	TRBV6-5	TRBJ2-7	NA	CASEGSGGHEQYF	TGTGCCAGCGAGGGCTCGGGGGGCCACGAGCAGTACTTC
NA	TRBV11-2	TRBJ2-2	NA	CASSLGEVGQPGAGELFF	TGTGCCAGCAGCTTAGGGGAGGTTGGACAGCCTGGGGCCGGGGAGCTGTTTTTT
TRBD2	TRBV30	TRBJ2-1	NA	CAWGVLRGGSLIYNEQFF	TGTGCCTGGGGGGTTTTGCGCGGGGGGTCCCTTATCTACAATGAGCAGTTCTTC
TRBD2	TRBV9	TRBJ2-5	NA	CASSVGGSGAQETQYF	TGTGCCAGCAGCGTAGGAGGAAGCGGGGCCCAAGAGACCCAGTACTTC
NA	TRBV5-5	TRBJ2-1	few	CASSVDSYNEQFF	TGTGCCAGCAGCGTGGACAGTTACAATGAGCAGTTCTTC
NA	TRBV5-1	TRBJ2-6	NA	CASSLAAGTGANVLTF	TGCGCCAGCAGCTTGGCCGCGGGAACAGGGGCCAACGTCCTGACTTTC
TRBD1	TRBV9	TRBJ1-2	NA	CASSVGQGAVGYTF	TGTGCCAGCAGCGTAGGGCAGGGGGCGGTCGGCTACACCTTC
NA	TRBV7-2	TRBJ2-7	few	CASSLRTATYEQYF	TGTGCCAGCAGCTTACGGACAGCCACCTACGAGCAGTACTTC